Listed here is a single T cell receptor (beta chain). This receptor's antigen is unknown. Qualities for individual bases were not recorded, and no much larger clone is one base off. CDR1 SGHRS and CDR2 YFSETQ were looked up in the germline V gene. The V end gives up 0 bases and the J end 6 bases, leaving 6 bases in the junction not matched to a gene. From the cysteine up to the phenylalanine, the CDR3 has a length of 16 residues. Just CDR3 DNA is preserved here, 48 bases in frame from base 1. The data stem from a study of cytomegalovirus exposure and HLA in healthy donors (dated by TCRdb to 2016 to 2017). Study-level background: The roughly 700 repertoires of the first cohort and the roughly 110 validation repertoires were produced on the same platform, according to a later analysis. The study aimed to test whether cataloging public T cell receptors could reveal signatures of past pathogen exposure. Along with the roughly 670-subject first cohort, a separate validation cohort of around 120 different subjects was used. High-throughput TCR immunosequencing, statistical association of individual TCRs with disease status, and machine learning were combined to predict cytomegalovirus infection status.

Overall study outcomes, separate from this receptor: A few of the identified cytomegalovirus-associated TCR beta chains were confirmed in vitro to be specific for cytomegalovirus antigens. A later analysis had no HLA typing for the validation cohort, so co-occurrence there was scored across all 130 or so repertoires. The study listed 150 to 200 TCR beta chains as associated with cytomegalovirus. The authors suggested that the approach could potentially be extended to other disease states and immunological phenotypes. In both the original and validation cohorts, the classifier was reported to diagnose cytomegalovirus status with high specificity and sensitivity. Most TCR sequences were observed very rarely across donors, whereas some public TCRs were present in many individuals. Subsequent analysis determined that TCRs grouped into clusters in the first cohort also showed a tendency toward co-occurrence across the 120 or so validation repertoires, and approximately 93% of cluster scores exceeded 0.

Separate from the approximately 700-subject first cohort, the validation cohort of 120 subjects was the group to which the donors belonged. Library prep was done by the immunoSEQ multiplex PCR assay. The original pipeline was this. A statistical classification framework was developed to diagnose cytomegalovirus status using the catalog of TCR beta chain sequences. The clones in this table, taken by TCRdb from immuneACCESS, are in-frame only. Not every clone is retained; where verified, under half of the shortfall comes from an unresolved V gene, and the cause of the rest is unknown. That table gives V, J and clone size, and the DNA gave D and trimming. The sample table records about 78,000 clones; 90% to 97% of these occur just once. 1.6% of the sample lies in the top ten.

Recombination linked TRBV5-1 to TRBJ2-1; a stretch of 10 junction bases matches TRBD2. The sequenced material came from PBMCs. This receptor was identified in a man between 18 and 29 years old in good health and CMV-seropositive. The nucleotide sequence reads TGCGCCAGCAGCTTGGCCGCTAGCGGGAGTCGCAATGAGCAGTTCTTC. Translated, this is CASSLAASGSRNEQFF. The CDR3 plus the reference TRBV5-1 and TRBJ2-1 genes for the other parts give the full variable domain: KAGVTQTPRYLIKTRGQQVTLSCSPISGHRSVSWYQQTPGQGLQFLFEYFSETQRNKGNFPGRFSGRQFSNSRSEMNVSTLELGDSALYLCASSLAASGSRNEQFFGPGTRLTVL.